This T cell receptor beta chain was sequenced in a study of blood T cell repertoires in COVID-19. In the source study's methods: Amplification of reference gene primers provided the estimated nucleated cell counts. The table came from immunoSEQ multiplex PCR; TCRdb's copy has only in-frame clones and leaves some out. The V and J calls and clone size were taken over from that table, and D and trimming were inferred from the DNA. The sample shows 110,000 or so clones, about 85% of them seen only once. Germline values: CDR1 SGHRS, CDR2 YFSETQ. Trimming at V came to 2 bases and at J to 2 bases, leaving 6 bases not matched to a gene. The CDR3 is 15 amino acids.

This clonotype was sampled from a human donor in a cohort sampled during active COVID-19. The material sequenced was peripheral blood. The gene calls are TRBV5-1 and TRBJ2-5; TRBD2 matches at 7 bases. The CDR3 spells CASSFWGGRQETQYF. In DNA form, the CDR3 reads TGCGCCAGCAGCTTTTGGGGGGGAAGGCAAGAGACCCAGTACTTC.